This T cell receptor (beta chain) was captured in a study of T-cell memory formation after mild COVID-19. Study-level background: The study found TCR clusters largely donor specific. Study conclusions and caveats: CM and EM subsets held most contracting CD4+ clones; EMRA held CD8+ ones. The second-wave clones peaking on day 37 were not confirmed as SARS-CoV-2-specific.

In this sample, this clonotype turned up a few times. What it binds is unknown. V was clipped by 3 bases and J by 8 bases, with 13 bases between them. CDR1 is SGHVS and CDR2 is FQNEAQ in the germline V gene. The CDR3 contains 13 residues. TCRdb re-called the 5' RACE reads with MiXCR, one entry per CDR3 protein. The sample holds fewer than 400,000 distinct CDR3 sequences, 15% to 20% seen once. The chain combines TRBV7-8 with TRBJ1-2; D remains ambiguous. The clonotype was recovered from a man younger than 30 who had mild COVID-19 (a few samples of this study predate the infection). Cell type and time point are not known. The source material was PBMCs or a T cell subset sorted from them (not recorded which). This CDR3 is CASSFSPRQGYTF. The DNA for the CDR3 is TGTGCCAGCAGCTTTAGTCCCCGGCAGGGCTACACCTTC.